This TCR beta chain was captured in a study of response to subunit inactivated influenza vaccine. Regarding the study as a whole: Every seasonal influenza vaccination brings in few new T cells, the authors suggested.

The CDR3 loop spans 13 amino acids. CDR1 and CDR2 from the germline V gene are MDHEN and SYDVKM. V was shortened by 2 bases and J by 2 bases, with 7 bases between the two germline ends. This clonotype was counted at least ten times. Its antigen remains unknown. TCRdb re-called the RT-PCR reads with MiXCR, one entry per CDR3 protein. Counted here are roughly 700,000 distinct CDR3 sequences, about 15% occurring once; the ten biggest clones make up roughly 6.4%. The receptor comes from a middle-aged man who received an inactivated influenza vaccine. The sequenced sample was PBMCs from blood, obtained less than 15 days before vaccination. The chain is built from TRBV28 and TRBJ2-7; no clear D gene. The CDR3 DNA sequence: TGTGCCAGCAGTTTACTTTCCACCTACGAGCAGTACTTC. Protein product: CASSLLSTYEQYF.